The sequence of this T cell receptor (beta chain) was determined in a study of blood T cell repertoires in COVID-19 (dated by TCRdb to the early 2020s). For the study in its entirety: Collaborator samples came from the United States, Italy and Spain and covered acute and convalescent phases of COVID-19. Where HLA class I and class II types were available, the types were taken from metadata supplied by the sample provider, not from assay-based typing. A de-identified subject ID, COVID-19 status, age in years and sex were almost always included in the sample metadata. The prospective study material was composed of cDNA or gDNA derived from T cells, B-cell-depleted T cells, or PBMCs. A freely available public database, intended as a resource for researchers studying the immune response to SARS-CoV-2, is where the repertoires were released. Samples were obtained from the ongoing ImmuneRACE study (first 160 participants) and from 950 to 1,500 subjects provided by 6 global collaborators. Subjects who had been exposed to COVID-19, were actively infected with it, or had recovered from it provided the deeply sampled blood TCRbeta repertoires that made up the dataset.

Trimming takes 3 bases from V and 3 bases from J, and the germline ends sit 9 bases apart. Inclusive of the bounding cysteine and phenylalanine, the CDR3 is 13 residues long. The entry retains the CDR3 DNA only, 39 bases that are in frame from base 1. The germline V gene encodes CDR1 SGDLS and CDR2 YYNGEE. The immunoSEQ Assay, a bias-controlled multiplex PCR, was used to amplify TCRbeta CDR3 regions from genomic DNA. The original pipeline was this. Within the assay, amplification of reference gene primers was used to estimate how many nucleated cells each sample contained. Sequence reads were collapsed and filtered to measure the absolute abundance of every unique TCRbeta CDR3 rearrangement. For each sample, productive Simpson clonality was calculated as the square root of Simpson's diversity index across productive rearrangements. In TCRdb, the immuneACCESS table is reduced to in-frame sequences with V and J assigned. These tables do not hold every clone; where another copy was compared, an unresolved V gene accounts for under half, and the others remain unexplained. V, J and clone size were drawn from that table, and D and trimming were deduced from the DNA. This sample comprises about 300,000 clones, around 88% of them detected only once. Jointly, the top ten make up approximately 4.6% of the sample.

Of note for this clone: It lacks a known antigen. Qualities for individual bases were not recorded, and no much larger clone is one base off.

The collaborating institutions used their own protocols to collect whole blood in K2EDTA tubes. Collaborator samples were shipped for TCRbeta analysis as frozen whole blood, isolated PBMCs, or DNA extracted from either sample type. General findings and caveats noted by the study authors: How much clinical and demographic metadata was included differed by source and by participant, and the metadata was provided uncurated.

This sequence originates from a man aged 35-49 years with acute or convalescent COVID-19. The sequencing sample was made of peripheral blood. This receptor chain uses TRBV9 and TRBJ1-1; the D gene identity is not certain. In nucleotides, the sequence is TGTGCCAGCAGCGATACGGGAGACACTGAAGCTTTCTTT. Translated, this is CASSDTGDTEAFF. With the rest looked up from the reference TRBV9 and TRBJ1-1 genes rather than sequenced, the full variable domain is DSGVTQTPKHLITATGQRVTLRCSPRSGDLSVYWYQQSLDQGLQFLIQYYNGEERAKGNILERFSAQQFPDLHSELNLSSLELGDSALYFCASSDTGDTEAFFGQGTRLTVV.